The T cell receptor (beta chain) under discussion was sequenced for a study of blood T cell repertoires in COVID-19. CDR3 length: 18 residues. From germline, CDR1 is LGHNA and CDR2 YNFKEQ. V was cut by 2 bases and J by 4 bases, with 21 bases left in between. Assignment of participants to cohorts was predicated upon participant-reported clinical history. Cohort 3 donors were reported recovered after two negative PCRs, clearance, or symptom resolution. In the study's own analysis: For nucleated cells, counts were estimated from reference gene primer amplification. Profiling relied on immunoSEQ multiplex PCR, and the TCRdb table lists in-frame clones only, not all of them. The V and J calls and the clone size are those of that table, but D and trimming were determined from the DNA. Here the sample spans some 490,000 clones, roughly nine tenths being singletons.

The sequencing input was PBMCs or T cells enriched from blood (not recorded which). This receptor was obtained from a woman aged 55-69 years who had recovered from COVID-19. This chain uses TRBV4-2 with TRBJ2-1; the D gene is possibly TRBD2 (6 bases). The CDR3 is CASSQKLAPQEAYNEQFF. DNA of the CDR3: TGTGCCAGCAGCCAAAAACTAGCACCCCAGGAAGCTTACAATGAGCAGTTCTTC.